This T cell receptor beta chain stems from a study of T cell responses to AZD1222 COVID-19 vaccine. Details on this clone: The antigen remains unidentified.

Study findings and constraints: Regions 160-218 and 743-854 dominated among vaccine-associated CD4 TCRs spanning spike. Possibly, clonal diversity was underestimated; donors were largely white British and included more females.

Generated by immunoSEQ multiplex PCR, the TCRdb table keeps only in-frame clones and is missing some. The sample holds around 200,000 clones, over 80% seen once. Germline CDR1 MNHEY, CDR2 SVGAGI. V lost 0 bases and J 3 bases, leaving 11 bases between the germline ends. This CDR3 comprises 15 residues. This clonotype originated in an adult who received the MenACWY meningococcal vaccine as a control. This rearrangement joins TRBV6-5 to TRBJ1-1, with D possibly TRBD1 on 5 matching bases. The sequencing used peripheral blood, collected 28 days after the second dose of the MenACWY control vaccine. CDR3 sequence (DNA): TGTGCCAGCAGTTACTCTTCCAGGGCGCACACTGAAGCTTTCTTT. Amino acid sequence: CASSYSSRAHTEAFF.